Sequencing of this T cell receptor (beta chain) was carried out in a study of STAT5B mutations in CD4+ large granular lymphocyte leukemia. Measured with immunoSEQ multiplex PCR; TCRdb has only the in-frame clones, and not every one. The sample shows just over 40,000 clones, roughly 81% of them seen only once. Study-wide results and caveats: Main leukemic clonotypes were patient-specific, but about 25% appeared at low frequency elsewhere. 8/27 top patient clones versus 2/35 control clones were TRBV06-family. CD4-sorted patient repertoires seemed more clonal than healthy CD4+ repertoires.

In the case of this clone: Its antigen is not identified.

CDR1 and CDR2 from the germline V gene are SGHAT and FQNNGV. This CDR3 spans 16 amino acids. The trim removed 1 base at V and 0 bases at J, leaving 3 bases unmatched. Controls came from buffy coats of healthy blood donors. The specimen was CD4+ T cells from blood buffy coats. This receptor was taken from a human donor in good health. The genes are TRBV11-2 and TRBJ2-7; 10 bases map to TRBD2. CDR3 in DNA: TGTGCCAGCAGCTTAGGCGGACTAGCGGCCTCCTACGAGCAGTACTTC. It encodes CASSLGGLAASYEQYF.